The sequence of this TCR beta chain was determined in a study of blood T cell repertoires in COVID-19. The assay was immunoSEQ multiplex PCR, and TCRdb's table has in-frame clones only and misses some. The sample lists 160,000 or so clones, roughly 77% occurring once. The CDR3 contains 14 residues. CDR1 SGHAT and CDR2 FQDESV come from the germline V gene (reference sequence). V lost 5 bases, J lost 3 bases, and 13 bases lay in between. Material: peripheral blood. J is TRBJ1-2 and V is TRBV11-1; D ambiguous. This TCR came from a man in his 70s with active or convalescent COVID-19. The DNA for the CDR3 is TGTGCCAGCAGCCTGAGCCTGGAGGACTATGGCTACACCTTC. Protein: CASSLSLEDYGYTF.